This T cell receptor (beta chain) was sequenced for a study of T cell repertoires in cytomegalovirus infection. Across the whole study: A matching HLA type, together with CMV infection, was signaled by public TCR beta signatures.

Study observations and caveats: CMV-specific TCR beta clonotypes restricted by HLA-C were the ones dominating the ex vivo response.

This clonotype has more than one count but fewer than ten. Antigen unknown. MiXCR, applied by TCRdb to the reads, yields one record per CDR3 protein. The data show roughly 500,000 distinct CDR3 sequences, 15% to 20% seen once. The CDR3 consists of 17 residues. Looked up from germline, CDR1 is SNHLY and CDR2 is FYNNEI. V lost 2 bases to trimming and J lost 5 bases; unmatched junction nucleotides: 9. The chain links TRBV2 to TRBJ2-2; 9 nucleotides line up with TRBD2. The clonotype comes from a human donor in good health (CMV status not recorded). Some clones in this sample may be carry-over from other donors' samples. Sequenced sample: CD8+ T cells from PBMCs. The CDR3 coding sequence is TGTGCCAGCAGTGAACGGGGACTAGCCTGGAGAACCGGGGAGCTGTTTTTT. Protein sequence: CASSERGLAWRTGELFF.